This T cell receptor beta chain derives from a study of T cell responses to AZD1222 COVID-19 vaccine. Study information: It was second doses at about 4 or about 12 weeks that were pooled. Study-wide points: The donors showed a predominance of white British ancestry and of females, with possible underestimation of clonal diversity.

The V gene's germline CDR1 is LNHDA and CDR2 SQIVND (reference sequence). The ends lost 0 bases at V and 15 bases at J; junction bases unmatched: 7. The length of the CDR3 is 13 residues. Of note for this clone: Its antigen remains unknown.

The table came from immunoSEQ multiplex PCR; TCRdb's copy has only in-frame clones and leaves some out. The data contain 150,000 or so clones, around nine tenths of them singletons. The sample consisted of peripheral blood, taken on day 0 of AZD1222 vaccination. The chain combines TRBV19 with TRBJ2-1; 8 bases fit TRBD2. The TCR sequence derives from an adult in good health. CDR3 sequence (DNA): TGTGCCAGTAGTATAGACACCCTCAGCGGGAGGTTCTTC. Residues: CASSIDTLSGRFF.